This T cell receptor (beta chain) was obtained from a study of T cell responses to AZD1222 COVID-19 vaccine. Notes on the study in general: The sample set comprised mostly white British donors with more females, and clonal diversity was possibly underestimated.

A word on this clone: The antigen remains unidentified.

The table came from immunoSEQ multiplex PCR; TCRdb's copy has only in-frame clones and leaves some out. Of roughly 130,000 clones listed, roughly nine tenths are singletons. Here the sequenced sample was peripheral blood, taken 28 days after the second dose of the MenACWY control vaccine. The source of this sequence is an adult who received the MenACWY meningococcal vaccine as a control.

The CDR3 DNA reads TGTGCCAGCGCGAAAGGGAGGCACGAGGGGACGTGGATAGATACGCAGTATTTT. Translated, it gives CASAKGRHEGTWIDTQYF. The chain uses TRBV25-1 and TRBJ2-3; maybe TRBD2 (6 bases). Trimming shortened V by 8 bases and J by 5 bases, and 29 bases separated the two germline ends. Looked up from germline, CDR1 is MGHDK and CDR2 is SYGVNS. The CDR3 spans 18 residues.